This TCR beta chain was captured in a study of Ad26.COV2.S vaccination and SARS-CoV-2 variants. Across the whole study: The vaccine Ad26.COV2.S was put into the muscle once, or twice with 56 days between. The study's findings and limits: It was vaccine recipients, not placebo recipients, who had the higher spike-specific TCR breadth.

Treatment: around 19 received Ad26.COV2.S at low or high dose, single or two shots; roughly 5 received placebo; per-sample allocation not given. At day 63 after the first vaccine or placebo injection, samples were drawn. A Boston adult aged 18-55 years was the donor. Produced via immunoSEQ multiplex PCR; TCRdb's table is partial and in-frame only. The data contain 440,000 or so clones, roughly nine tenths of them singletons. In the case of this clone: Its antigen is as yet unknown.

Germline CDR1 and CDR2: SGHAT and FQDESV (reference sequence). The CDR3 extends over 14 amino acids. V lost 4 bases and J lost 6, with 16 bases in between. The source is a person aged 18-60 years who received the Ad26.COV2.S COVID-19 vaccine or a placebo. The chain couples TRBV11-1 to TRBJ2-7, with a tentative D call TRBD1 (6 bases). The sample was peripheral blood, taken in a trial of Ad26.COV2.S vaccine versus placebo. CDR3 residues: CASSSPVEGGEQYF. The DNA of the CDR3 is TGTGCCAGCAGCTCACCTGTTGAAGGGGGCGAGCAGTACTTC.